This T cell receptor (beta chain) was recovered during a study of neurological immune-mediated disorders. This clonotype was seen a few times. Noted time point: longitudinal time-point 2. 5'RACE with 10-nucleotide random UMIs generated the cDNA. TCRdb ran MiXCR on the 5' RACE reads and lists one entry per CDR3 protein. This table has about 90,000 distinct CDR3 sequences, 13% appearing once. The junction had 7 bases not matched to a gene; V was cut back by 3 bases and J by 2 bases. The V gene's germline CDR1 is SGHRS and CDR2 YFSETQ. There are 15 residues in the CDR3. This chain uses TRBV5-1 with TRBJ2-7; 8 bases map to TRBD1. The sequence derives from a female donor with HTLV-1-associated myelopathy (HAM/TSP). The sample consisted of PBMCs. The CDR3 coding sequence is TGCGCCAGCAGCTACGGACAGGGTGGAACCTACGAGCAGTACTTC. As protein: CASSYGQGGTYEQYF.